One and the same sample provided the 11 T cell receptor beta chains below, sequenced in a study of CD8+ T cells in alopecia areata. It was cDNA, reverse transcribed from extracted RNA, that served as the sequencing template. The assay was immunoSEQ multiplex PCR, and TCRdb's table has in-frame clones only and misses some. This repertoire shows around 100,000 clones, 55% found once; its top ten account for about 8.8%. The source material was CD4+ T cells sorted from blood. The origin of the receptors is a human donor in good health.

The chain uses TRBV25-1 and TRBJ1-6; TRBD1 is a possible D gene (5 bases). The germline gives CDR1 MGHDK, CDR2 SYGVNS. The germline V and J ends were trimmed by 3 bases and 7 bases, with 13 bases remaining between them. The CDR3 runs to 15 residues. The CDR3 protein is CASSDWGSGNSPLHF. CDR3 sequence (DNA): TGTGCCAGCAGTGATTGGGGGTCTGGGAATTCACCCCTCCACTTT.

The chain has TRBV7-3 and TRBJ2-3, with 9 bases aligning to TRBD2. CDR1 and CDR2 from the germline V gene are SGHTA and FQGTGA. With 5 bases clipped from V and 5 bases from J, the junction kept 14 bases outside the gene matches. The CDR3 length is 17 residues. The CDR3 protein is CASSPEAGGRRLDTQYF. CDR3 DNA sequence: TGTGCCAGCAGCCCAGAGGCGGGGGGGCGGAGATTAGATACGCAGTATTTT.

The gene calls are TRBV4-3 and TRBJ2-3, with 8 bases matching TRBD1. Germline CDR1 is LGHNA and CDR2 is YSLEER. V gave up 0 bases and J gave up 6 bases; unmatched junction bases: 11. The CDR3 length is 17 residues. This chain's CDR3 is CASSQEPPGQGYDTQYF. The CDR3 coding sequence is TGCGCCAGCAGCCAAGAACCCCCCGGACAGGGCTACGATACGCAGTATTTT.

The chain joins TRBV29-1 to TRBJ2-2, with 7 bases fitting TRBD1. In germline, CDR1 is SQVTM, CDR2 ANQGSEA. With 7 bases clipped from V and 0 bases from J, the junction kept 5 bases outside the gene matches. The CDR3 loop spans 14 amino acids. In nucleotides, the CDR3 is TGCAGCGCCAAACAGGGGTCGAACACCGGGGAGCTGTTTTTT. It encodes CSAKQGSNTGELFF.

By sample fraction, this clone is medium-sized. The gene calls are TRBV28 and TRBJ2-4, with TRBD1 identical over 9 bases. Germline values: CDR1 MDHEN, CDR2 SYDVKM. Trimming took 7 bases from V and 8 from J; bases not matched to a gene: 12. This CDR3 has 15 amino acids. The DNA for the CDR3 is TGTGCCAGCATCCTGTTAGGGACAGGGACGGACATTCAGTACTTC. This codes for CASILLGTGTDIQYF. Complete variable domain (other parts from reference TRBV28 and TRBJ2-4): DVKVTQSSRYLVKRTGEKVFLECVQDMDHENMFWYRQDPGLGLRLIYFSYDVKMKEKGDIPEGYSVSREKKERFSLILESASTNQTSMYLCASILLGTGTDIQYFGAGTRLSVL.

This clone was observed a few times. V usage is TRBV9 and J usage is TRBJ1-1; D not certain. The CDR3 totals 13 residues. CDR1 is SGDLS and CDR2 is YYNGEE in the germline V gene. Trimming removed 5 bases at V and 6 bases at J, with 14 bases between. CDR3 amino acids: CASSHSHVAEAFF. The CDR3, as DNA: TGTGCCAGCAGTCATAGTCACGTCGCTGAAGCTTTCTTT. The full variable domain, rest sourced from reference TRBV9 and TRBJ1-1, is DSGVTQTPKHLITATGQRVTLRCSPRSGDLSVYWYQQSLDQGLQFLIQYYNGEERAKGNILERFSAQQFPDLHSELNLSSLELGDSALYFCASSHSHVAEAFFGQGTRLTVV.

The sample holds a few counts of this clone. V gene TRBV29-1 combines with J gene TRBJ2-2; D call uncertain. This CDR3 contains 14 residues. Trimming pared 3 bases from V and 5 bases from J, leaving 13 bases between. CDR1 and CDR2 from the germline V gene are SQVTM and ANQGSEA. The CDR3 bases are TGCAGCGTTGATGGCTTGACACATACCGGGGAGCTGTTTTTT. Residues: CSVDGLTHTGELFF.

V is TRBV21-1 and J is TRBJ1-2; the table's D call, TRBD1, has no DNA check behind it. TRBV21-1 is a pseudogene. CDR3 length equals 16 residues. The CDR3 here is CASSKRNARGNYGYTF. CDR3 DNA: TGTGCCAGCAGCAAACGAAACGCCAGGGGTAACTATGGCTACACCTTC.

V is TRBV30 and J is TRBJ2-3, with D tentatively TRBD2 (5 bases). V lost 0 bases to trimming and J lost 14 bases, with 12 bases between them. Germline lookup yields CDR1 GTSNPN and CDR2 SVGIG (reference sequence). This CDR3 spans 11 amino acids. CDR3 bases: TGTGCCTGGAGTGTGCGGGTAGGGCGGTATTTT. Protein product: CAWSVRVGRYF.

This chain connects TRBV5-6 to TRBJ1-3; possible D gene TRBD1, 6 bases. The ends were cut back, 0 bases at V and 0 bases at J, with 13 bases in the middle. Germline V gives CDR1 SGHDT, CDR2 YYEEEE. This CDR3 contains 17 residues. CDR3 in DNA: TGTGCCAGCAGCTTGGGGTACAGGGCGAGCTCTGGAAACACCATATATTTT. Residues: CASSLGYRASSGNTIYF.

This clone was seen more than once but under ten times. The chain combines TRBV5-1 with TRBJ2-7; TRBD1 agrees at 7 bases. This CDR3 is built from 15 residues. With V trimmed by 4 bases and J by 6 bases, 13 bases remained unmatched. Germline V gene lookup returns CDR1 SGHRS and CDR2 YFSETQ. The CDR3 nucleotides are TGCGCCAGCAGCGTAACGACAGGGCAATATCGCGAGCAGTACTTC. It codes for CASSVTTGQYREQYF. The full variable domain, rest sourced from reference TRBV5-1 and TRBJ2-7, is KAGVTQTPRYLIKTRGQQVTLSCSPISGHRSVSWYQQTPGQGLQFLFEYFSETQRNKGNFPGRFSGRQFSNSRSEMNVSTLELGDSALYLCASSVTTGQYREQYFGPGTRLTVT.